Sequencing of this T cell receptor (beta chain) was carried out in a study of T cells in Graves' hyperthyroidism and ophthalmopathy. Those with hyperthyroidism were 18 to 65 years old, newly diagnosed, and ill for under 2 months. Clinicians diagnosed patients from clinical symptoms, serum thyroxine and TRAb, thyroid ultrasound and orbital computed tomography. TCR beta CDR3 regions were amplified from RNA transcripts. HTBI primers were the set used in a first-round RT-PCR of the TCR CDR3. TCRdb called the multiplex PCR reads again in MiXCR, with one record for every CDR3 protein. The sample lists about 540,000 distinct CDR3 sequences, around 46% occurring once. Study-wide points: Most clonotypes expanded in the thyroid (above 0.001) were also present in blood.

The germline gives CDR1 LNHDA, CDR2 SQIVND (reference sequence). This CDR3 spans 17 amino acids. V shed 7 bases, J shed 5 bases, and the junction held 10 bases outside the gene matches. Points on this clonotype: Antigen unknown.

Material for sequencing was peripheral blood or thyroid tissue (not recorded which). The chain carries TRBV19 and TRBJ2-2, with 13 bases matching TRBD2. The receptor was derived from a woman under 30 with Graves' hyperthyroidism. The CDR3 nucleotides are TGTGCCAGTATTACTAGCGGGAGGGCCCAGAGGACCGGGGAGCTGTTTTTT. Protein: CASITSGRAQRTGELFF. Drawing the rest from reference TRBV19 and TRBJ2-2, the complete variable domain is DGGITQSPKYLFRKEGQNVTLSCEQNLNHDAMYWYRQDPGQGLRLIYYSQIVNDFQKGDIAEGYSVSREKKESFPLTVTSAQKNPTAFYLCASITSGRAQRTGELFFGEGSRLTVL.